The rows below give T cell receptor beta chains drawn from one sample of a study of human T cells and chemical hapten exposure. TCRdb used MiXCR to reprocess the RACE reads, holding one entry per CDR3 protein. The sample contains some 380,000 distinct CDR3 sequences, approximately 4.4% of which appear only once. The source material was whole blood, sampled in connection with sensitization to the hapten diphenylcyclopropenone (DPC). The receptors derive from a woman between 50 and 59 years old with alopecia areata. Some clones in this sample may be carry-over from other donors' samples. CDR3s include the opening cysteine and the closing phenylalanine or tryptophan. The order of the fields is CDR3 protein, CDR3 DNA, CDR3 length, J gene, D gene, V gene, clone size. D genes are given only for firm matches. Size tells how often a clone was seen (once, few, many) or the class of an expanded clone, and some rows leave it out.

cdr3_aa: CASSQAGSKSEAFF; cdr3_nt: TGTGCCAGCAGCCAAGCGGGCAGTAAATCTGAAGCTTTCTTT; cdr3_length: 14; j_call: TRBJ1-1; d_call: .; v_call: TRBV3-1; clone_size: .
cdr3_aa: CASSFRRQETQYF; cdr3_nt: TGTGCCAGCAGTTTTCGGCGGCAAGAGACCCAGTACTTC; cdr3_length: 13; j_call: TRBJ2-5; d_call: .; v_call: TRBV12-3/TRBV12-4; clone_size: few
cdr3_aa: CSASQLAGGVNEQYF; cdr3_nt: TGCAGTGCTAGTCAACTAGCGGGGGGCGTCAACGAGCAGTACTTC; cdr3_length: 15; j_call: TRBJ2-7; d_call: TRBD2; v_call: TRBV20-1; clone_size: few
cdr3_aa: CSGKRNEQFF; cdr3_nt: TGCAGCGGCAAACGTAATGAGCAGTTCTTC; cdr3_length: 10; j_call: TRBJ2-1; d_call: .; v_call: TRBV29-1; clone_size: .
cdr3_aa: CSARDVTETLNEKLFF; cdr3_nt: TGCAGTGCTAGAGATGTGACGGAGACTCTTAATGAAAAACTGTTTTTT; cdr3_length: 16; j_call: TRBJ1-4; d_call: .; v_call: TRBV20-1; clone_size: many
cdr3_aa: CSVEGGLYYPDTQYF; cdr3_nt: TGCAGCGTTGAAGGGGGACTATATTACCCAGATACGCAGTATTTT; cdr3_length: 15; j_call: TRBJ2-3; d_call: TRBD2; v_call: TRBV29-1; clone_size: many
cdr3_aa: CATSDHAGHQPQHF; cdr3_nt: TGTGCCACCAGTGATCACGCGGGTCATCAGCCCCAGCATTTT; cdr3_length: 14; j_call: TRBJ1-5; d_call: .; v_call: TRBV24-1; clone_size: many
cdr3_aa: CASSTMSGRAGGEQFF; cdr3_nt: TGTGCCAGCAGCACGATGAGCGGGAGGGCCGGGGGTGAGCAGTTCTTC; cdr3_length: 16; j_call: TRBJ2-1; d_call: TRBD2; v_call: TRBV5-6; clone_size: .
cdr3_aa: CSASGSGAREDTQYF; cdr3_nt: TGCAGTGCTAGTGGTAGCGGGGCTCGAGAGGATACGCAGTATTTT; cdr3_length: 15; j_call: TRBJ2-3; d_call: TRBD2; v_call: TRBV20-1; clone_size: many
cdr3_aa: CASSSSSLFGTNEKLFF; cdr3_nt: TGTGCCAGCAGCTCGTCGTCCCTTTTCGGGACTAATGAAAAACTGTTTTTT; cdr3_length: 17; j_call: TRBJ1-4; d_call: .; v_call: TRBV7-9; clone_size: many
cdr3_aa: CASSSGGGNQPQHF; cdr3_nt: TGTGCCAGCAGTTCTGGGGGGGGCAATCAGCCCCAGCATTTT; cdr3_length: 14; j_call: TRBJ1-5; d_call: .; v_call: TRBV28; clone_size: many
cdr3_aa: CASSYSAQETQYF; cdr3_nt: TGTGCCAGCAGTTACTCGGCCCAAGAGACCCAGTACTTC; cdr3_length: 13; j_call: TRBJ2-5; d_call: .; v_call: TRBV6-6; clone_size: many
cdr3_aa: CASSFRTGGLETQYF; cdr3_nt: TGTGCCAGCAGCTTCCGGACAGGGGGCTTAGAGACCCAGTACTTC; cdr3_length: 15; j_call: TRBJ2-5; d_call: TRBD1; v_call: TRBV11-2; clone_size: many
cdr3_aa: CASSPRPRPTDTQYF; cdr3_nt: TGTGCCAGCAGCCCGCGCCCACGCCCCACAGATACGCAGTATTTT; cdr3_length: 15; j_call: TRBJ2-3; d_call: .; v_call: TRBV7-2; clone_size: many
cdr3_aa: CSARDWADYTEAFF; cdr3_nt: TGCAGTGCTAGAGATTGGGCAGACTACACTGAAGCTTTCTTT; cdr3_length: 14; j_call: TRBJ1-1; d_call: .; v_call: TRBV20-1; clone_size: many
cdr3_aa: CSARGQGRRSTEAFF; cdr3_nt: TGCAGTGCTAGGGGACAGGGGCGTAGGAGCACTGAAGCTTTCTTT; cdr3_length: 15; j_call: TRBJ1-1; d_call: TRBD1; v_call: TRBV20-1; clone_size: few
cdr3_aa: CSADGLGSQETQYF; cdr3_nt: TGCAGTGCTGATGGGTTGGGTTCCCAAGAGACCCAGTACTTC; cdr3_length: 14; j_call: TRBJ2-5; d_call: .; v_call: TRBV20-1; clone_size: few
cdr3_aa: CSARGIQNEKLFF; cdr3_nt: TGCAGTGCTAGGGGTATTCAGAATGAAAAACTGTTTTTT; cdr3_length: 13; j_call: TRBJ1-4; d_call: .; v_call: TRBV20-1; clone_size: few
cdr3_aa: CASTLGRRGAEAFF; cdr3_nt: TGTGCCAGCACCCTTGGGAGAAGAGGCGCTGAAGCTTTCTTT; cdr3_length: 14; j_call: TRBJ1-1; d_call: .; v_call: TRBV6-6; clone_size: few
cdr3_aa: CSVGRQGPDGYTF; cdr3_nt: TGCAGCGTAGGACGCCAGGGTCCTGATGGCTACACCTTC; cdr3_length: 13; j_call: TRBJ1-2; d_call: .; v_call: TRBV29-1; clone_size: many
cdr3_aa: CSVEERGGNEQFF; cdr3_nt: TGCAGCGTTGAAGAACGGGGGGGCAATGAGCAGTTCTTC; cdr3_length: 13; j_call: TRBJ2-1; d_call: TRBD2; v_call: TRBV29-1; clone_size: .
cdr3_aa: CASSFGPGSHNEQFF; cdr3_nt: TGTGCCAGCAGCTTTGGGCCGGGCAGTCACAATGAGCAGTTCTTC; cdr3_length: 15; j_call: TRBJ2-1; d_call: .; v_call: TRBV5-6; clone_size: .
cdr3_aa: CASSLTVFPTGANVLTF; cdr3_nt: TGTGCCAGCAGTTTGACAGTATTTCCTACCGGGGCCAACGTCCTGACTTTC; cdr3_length: 17; j_call: TRBJ2-6; d_call: .; v_call: TRBV6-5; clone_size: .
cdr3_aa: CAISAGGGSSYEQYF; cdr3_nt: TGTGCCATCTCAGCAGGCGGAGGGAGCTCCTACGAGCAGTACTTC; cdr3_length: 15; j_call: TRBJ2-7; d_call: .; v_call: TRBV28; clone_size: few
cdr3_aa: CATSEGRQSAEAFF; cdr3_nt: TGTGCCACCAGTGAGGGAAGGCAGTCGGCTGAAGCTTTCTTT; cdr3_length: 14; j_call: TRBJ1-1; d_call: .; v_call: TRBV24-1; clone_size: many
cdr3_aa: CASGAVQETQYF; cdr3_nt: TGTGCCAGCGGAGCGGTACAAGAGACCCAGTACTTC; cdr3_length: 12; j_call: TRBJ2-5; d_call: .; v_call: TRBV28; clone_size: .
cdr3_aa: CSAPLSVPGYGYTF; cdr3_nt: TGCAGCGCTCCCCTGAGTGTCCCTGGCTATGGCTACACCTTC; cdr3_length: 14; j_call: TRBJ1-2; d_call: .; v_call: TRBV29-1; clone_size: few
cdr3_aa: CASSLGQGVYEQYF; cdr3_nt: TGTGCCAGCAGCTTGGGACAGGGGGTGTACGAGCAGTACTTC; cdr3_length: 14; j_call: TRBJ2-7; d_call: TRBD1; v_call: TRBV27; clone_size: many
cdr3_aa: CSASLQGHEQYF; cdr3_nt: TGCAGTGCTAGTTTGCAGGGGCACGAGCAGTACTTC; cdr3_length: 12; j_call: TRBJ2-7; d_call: .; v_call: TRBV20-1; clone_size: many
cdr3_aa: CASSLERASSPLHF; cdr3_nt: TGTGCCAGCAGTTTGGAAAGGGCTAGTTCACCCCTCCACTTT; cdr3_length: 14; j_call: TRBJ1-6; d_call: .; v_call: TRBV28; clone_size: many
cdr3_aa: CASSEVGPEQFF; cdr3_nt: TGCGCCAGCAGTGAAGTAGGGCCGGAGCAGTTCTTC; cdr3_length: 12; j_call: TRBJ2-1; d_call: .; v_call: TRBV10-1; clone_size: many
cdr3_aa: CSVPGQAHEQYF; cdr3_nt: TGCAGCGTCCCGGGACAGGCACACGAGCAGTACTTC; cdr3_length: 12; j_call: TRBJ2-7; d_call: TRBD1; v_call: TRBV29-1; clone_size: few
cdr3_aa: CASSELGGYNEQFF; cdr3_nt: TGTGCCAGCAGTGAATTAGGGGGCTACAATGAGCAGTTCTTC; cdr3_length: 14; j_call: TRBJ2-1; d_call: .; v_call: TRBV25-1; clone_size: few
cdr3_aa: CASSPSDRGLGYEQYF; cdr3_nt: TGTGCCAGCAGTCCCTCAGACAGGGGGCTCGGCTACGAGCAGTACTTC; cdr3_length: 16; j_call: TRBJ2-7; d_call: TRBD1; v_call: TRBV6-5; clone_size: .
cdr3_aa: CASSQVGGAAGGYTF; cdr3_nt: TGCGCCAGCAGCCAAGTCGGTGGAGCCGCCGGCGGCTACACCTTC; cdr3_length: 15; j_call: TRBJ1-2; d_call: .; v_call: TRBV4-3; clone_size: many
cdr3_aa: CAWSLLANSYNEQFF; cdr3_nt: TGTGCCTGGAGTCTTCTAGCTAACTCCTACAATGAGCAGTTCTTC; cdr3_length: 15; j_call: TRBJ2-1; d_call: .; v_call: TRBV30; clone_size: .
cdr3_aa: CASTRGGGNTIYF; cdr3_nt: TGTGCCAGCACCCGGGGAGGGGGGAACACCATATATTTT; cdr3_length: 13; j_call: TRBJ1-3; d_call: .; v_call: TRBV12-3/TRBV12-4; clone_size: .
cdr3_aa: CASSRTLAGGPHEQFF; cdr3_nt: TGTGCCAGCAGTAGGACTCTAGCGGGAGGCCCCCATGAGCAGTTCTTC; cdr3_length: 16; j_call: TRBJ2-1; d_call: TRBD2; v_call: TRBV25-1; clone_size: many
cdr3_aa: CSARDARGLGSGANVLTF; cdr3_nt: TGCAGTGCTAGAGATGCAAGAGGGCTTGGCTCTGGGGCCAACGTCCTGACTTTC; cdr3_length: 18; j_call: TRBJ2-6; d_call: .; v_call: TRBV20-1; clone_size: few
cdr3_aa: CSASKKDSGAGANVLTF; cdr3_nt: TGCAGTGCTAGTAAGAAAGATAGCGGGGCTGGGGCCAACGTCCTGACTTTC; cdr3_length: 17; j_call: TRBJ2-6; d_call: TRBD2; v_call: TRBV20-1; clone_size: many
cdr3_aa: CASSLTGPGGPETQYF; cdr3_nt: TGTGCCAGCAGCTTAACAGGGCCGGGGGGGCCCGAGACCCAGTACTTC; cdr3_length: 16; j_call: TRBJ2-5; d_call: TRBD2; v_call: TRBV7-3; clone_size: few
cdr3_aa: CSVGLPKSTDTQYF; cdr3_nt: TGCAGCGTAGGGCTGCCGAAAAGCACAGATACGCAGTATTTT; cdr3_length: 14; j_call: TRBJ2-3; d_call: .; v_call: TRBV29-1; clone_size: many
cdr3_aa: CASSGGVPWAETQYF; cdr3_nt: TGTGCCAGCAGTGGGGGGGTCCCGTGGGCAGAGACCCAGTACTTC; cdr3_length: 15; j_call: TRBJ2-5; d_call: .; v_call: TRBV2; clone_size: .
cdr3_aa: CASSHGTSYEQYF; cdr3_nt: TGTGCCAGCAGCCACGGGACTAGCTACGAGCAGTACTTC; cdr3_length: 13; j_call: TRBJ2-7; d_call: TRBD2; v_call: TRBV13; clone_size: many
cdr3_aa: CASRAGLAGGYEQYF; cdr3_nt: TGTGCCAGCAGAGCCGGACTAGCGGGAGGCTACGAGCAGTACTTC; cdr3_length: 15; j_call: TRBJ2-7; d_call: TRBD2; v_call: TRBV12-3/TRBV12-4; clone_size: .